Sequencing of this T cell receptor beta chain was carried out in a study of regulatory T cells in long-lasting Graves disease. Sample time point: newly diagnosed GD, antithyroid drugs for less than 3 months. Preparation of the TCR library used RNA extracted from PBMCs. This clonotype was counted between two and nine times. Both iRepertoire HTBI primers and Arm-PCR of CDR3 regions were used to build the TCR beta libraries. TCRdb reanalysed the multiplex PCR reads using MiXCR and keeps one entry per CDR3 protein. The sample shows 550,000 to 650,000 distinct CDR3 sequences, 15% to 20% of them seen only once. Germline V CDR1 and CDR2: LGHNT, FRNRAP. V was shortened by 0 bases and J by 4 bases, with 13 bases between the two germline ends. The CDR3 sequence is 15 residues long. The same sample was also used in a study of T cells in Graves' hyperthyroidism and ophthalmopathy. That report notes: These patients, aged 18 to 65, had recently diagnosed hyperthyroidism lasting under 2 months.

This sequence originates from a man aged 18 to 29 with Graves disease. The V gene is TRBV12-5, the J gene TRBJ2-7, with unresolved D. The specimen was peripheral blood mononuclear cells (PBMCs), collected at new diagnosis, from a patient treated with antithyroid drugs. CDR3 residues: CASGLVQTFGYEQYF. The DNA for the CDR3 is TGTGCTAGTGGTTTGGTACAAACGTTCGGATACGAGCAGTACTTC.